Listed here are 8 T cell receptor beta chains from one sample, sequenced in a study of graft-versus-host responses after intestinal transplantation. TCRdb keeps only in-frame clones here, not all; method: immunoSEQ multiplex PCR. The repertoire holds more than 65,000 clones, about nine tenths seen once, with roughly 1.3% in the top ten. The antigens these receptors bind are not known. The sample in question was unstimulated CD8+ T cells sorted from spleen or lymph node cells, obtained before intestinal transplant. These receptors originate from a human donor who received an intestinal transplant.

The J gene is TRBJ1-2, the V gene TRBV11-2; weak D call: TRBD1 (6 bases). This CDR3 is built from 13 residues. Germline assignment: CDR1 SGHAT and CDR2 FQNNGV. Trimming cost V 3 bases and J 4 bases, with 9 bases left between them. The CDR3 DNA follows: TGTGCCAGCAGCTTCTCGGACAGCTATGGCTACACCTTC. It yields the protein CASSFSDSYGYTF.

V is TRBV6-1 and J is TRBJ2-1; TRBD1 agrees at 9 bases. V dropped 6 bases and J dropped 2; count of bases not matched to a gene: 5. The CDR3 length is 15 residues. Germline assignment: CDR1 MNHNS and CDR2 SASEGT. The DNA for the CDR3 is TGTGCCAGCAGCAACAGGGGGCCTCCCTACAATGAGCAGTTCTTC. Translated: CASSNRGPPYNEQFF.

This clone was counted once. This chain joins TRBV5-4 and TRBJ1-1; D gene unclear. Germline CDR1 SGHNT, CDR2 YYREEE (reference sequence). Trimming shortened V by 4 bases and J by 1 base, and 5 bases separated the two germline ends. The length of the CDR3 is 12 residues. The CDR3 DNA sequence: TGTGCCAGCAGCCCAGGGAACACTGAAGCTTTCTTT. It specifies CASSPGNTEAFF.

The chain recombines TRBV13 with TRBJ2-7; 11 nucleotides align to TRBD2. The length of the CDR3 is 17 residues. Germline values: CDR1 PRHDT, CDR2 FYEKMQ (reference sequence). V gave up 0 bases and J gave up 3 bases; unmatched junction bases: 7. The CDR3 sequence is CASSLGGSGGEGYEQYF. The CDR3 bases are TGTGCCAGCAGCTTAGGCGGTAGCGGGGGGGAAGGCTACGAGCAGTACTTC.

This sequence joins TRBV5-6 and TRBJ1-5, with 7 positions matching TRBD1. Germline trimming cut 0 bases from V and 7 bases from J; bases unmatched to any gene: 7. CDR3 length equals 15 residues. The germline V gene has CDR1 SGHDT and CDR2 YYEEEE. CDR3 nucleotide sequence: TGTGCCAGCAGCTTGGGAGGGGGCGCGGGGCAGCCCCAGCATTTT. Translated, it gives CASSLGGGAGQPQHF.

This rearrangement joins TRBV4-1 to TRBJ1-1; maybe TRBD1 (6 bases). Germline V gene data show CDR1 as MGHRA and CDR2 as YSYEKL. The CDR3 contains 15 residues. V was pared by 0 bases and J by 4 bases, with 12 bases between. The CDR3 region has the DNA TGCGCCAGCAGCCAAGAAGGGGAGGGGGGCACTGAAGCTTTCTTT. It yields the protein CASSQEGEGGTEAFF.

The chain recombines TRBV29-1 with TRBJ2-7; 7 nucleotides line up with TRBD1. The CDR3 length is 14 residues. Trimming at V came to 2 bases and at J to 1 base, leaving 5 bases not matched to a gene. CDR1 SQVTM and CDR2 ANQGSEA come from the germline V gene. The CDR3 region is CSVETWGQSYEQYF. CDR3 nucleotide sequence: TGCAGCGTTGAAACTTGGGGACAGTCCTACGAGCAGTACTTC.

This chain uses TRBV27 with TRBJ1-6, with a weak D call TRBD1 (6 bases). The germline gives CDR1 MNHEY, CDR2 SMNVEV (reference sequence). The CDR3 is made up of 18 amino acids. V shed 6 bases and J shed 4 bases, with 22 bases lying between them. In nucleotides, the CDR3 is TGTGCCAGCAGCAACCCCGCGCAGGGGAGAGGGTATAATTCACCCCTCCACTTT. Translating it yields CASSNPAQGRGYNSPLHF.